Presented here are 18 T cell receptor beta chains from one specimen sequenced in a study of Tregs in tolerant kidney transplant recipients. Sequencing used immunoSEQ multiplex PCR; TCRdb keeps in-frame clones, though not all of them. Counted here are approximately 81,000 clones, about 91% occurring once; the ten biggest clones make up about 1.6%. Recipients received nonmyeloablative bone marrow transplants from related graft donors, with transient mixed chimerism. Specimen: CD4+ T cells from blood (PBMCs), collected 24 months after the transplant. The receptors come from a human patient who received a combined kidney and bone marrow transplant. Some of the T cells may derive from the graft donor.

The V and J genes are TRBV7-9 and TRBJ1-4, with D unclear. Looked up from germline, CDR1 is SEHNR and CDR2 is FQNEAQ (reference sequence). The CDR3 runs to 16 residues. V lost 1 base and J lost 0, with 9 bases in between. The CDR3 is CASSLVPEPTNEKLFF. The CDR3 DNA is TGTGCCAGCAGCTTAGTCCCAGAACCAACTAATGAAAAACTGTTTTTT.

This chain uses TRBV28 with TRBJ1-4, with D possibly matching TRBD1 (6 bases). Trimming shortened V by 4 bases and J by 7 bases, and 13 bases separated the two germline ends. The germline CDR1 and CDR2 sequences are MDHEN and SYDVKM. This CDR3 is built from 14 residues. The CDR3 DNA reads as TGTGCCAGCAGTTCGGACAGCAAGGGTGAAAAACTGTTTTTT. Amino acids: CASSSDSKGEKLFF.

The chain couples TRBV18 to TRBJ2-2; 8 bases map to TRBD1. The CDR3 runs to 15 residues. The V segment lost 2 bases and the J segment 4 bases; nucleotides outside the gene matches: 3. CDR1 is KGHSH and CDR2 is LQKENI in the germline V gene. CDR3 region: CASSPGQGLTGELFF. DNA of the CDR3: TGTGCCAGCTCACCAGGACAGGGTCTCACCGGGGAGCTGTTTTTT.

The CDR3 reads CASSVDSRSYGYTF. In DNA, the CDR3 is TGTGCCAGTAGTGTGGACAGCAGGAGCTATGGCTACACCTTC. J is TRBJ1-2 and V is TRBV19; maybe TRBD1 (6 bases). Trimming stripped 5 bases from V and 4 bases from J, with 14 bases between. The CDR3 covers 14 residues. The germline gives CDR1 LNHDA, CDR2 SQIVND (reference sequence).

The rearrangement links TRBV7-2 to TRBJ2-2, with 8 nucleotides matching TRBD1. Germline loops: CDR1 SGHTA, CDR2 FQGNSA. The CDR3 is 17 amino acids. J was trimmed by 6 bases and V by 6 bases; bases with no gene match: 15. CDR3 region: CASSGGSGRGRAGELFF. DNA of the CDR3: TGTGCCAGCAGTGGGGGCTCGGGCAGGGGGCGAGCCGGGGAGCTGTTTTTT.

The chain combines TRBV10-3 with TRBJ2-3; 9 nucleotides match TRBD1. The germline V gene encodes CDR1 ENHRY and CDR2 SYGVKD. V lost 11 bases and J lost 5; bases outside the gene matches: 8. The CDR3 contains 13 residues. CDR3 region: CALQRQGGDTQYF. CDR3 coding DNA: TGTGCCTTACAACGACAGGGGGGAGATACGCAGTATTTT.

The V gene is TRBV7-9, the J gene TRBJ1-1, with D perhaps TRBD1 (5 bases). The V gene's germline CDR1 is SEHNR and CDR2 FQNEAQ (reference sequence). There are 15 residues in the CDR3. With 8 bases removed from V and 7 bases from J, the gap between germline ends came to 23 bases. The CDR3 is CASGEWALAGIEAFF. CDR3 DNA sequence: TGTGCCAGCGGCGAATGGGCCCTTGCAGGGATTGAAGCTTTCTTT.

V and J are TRBV2 and TRBJ2-7, with TRBD2 matching 11 bases. This CDR3 comprises 14 residues. The V gene end was trimmed by 8 bases and the J gene end by 6 bases; junction bases not matched to a gene: 9. Germline V CDR1 and CDR2: SNHLY, FYNNEI. The CDR3 DNA reads TGTGCCAGCCTAGTTCCCCTAGCGGGGGGCGAGCAGTACTTC. Translation gives CASLVPLAGGEQYF. The full variable domain, rest sourced from reference TRBV2 and TRBJ2-7, is EPEVTQTPSHQVTQMGQEVILRCVPISNHLYFYWYRQILGQKVEFLVSFYNNEISEKSEIFDDQFSVERPDGSNFTLKIRSTKLEDSAMYFCASLVPLAGGEQYFGPGTRLTVT.

The chain combines TRBV19 with TRBJ1-2; 9 bases map to TRBD1. V dropped 7 bases and J dropped 7; count of bases not matched to a gene: 16. Germline V gene data show CDR1 as LNHDA and CDR2 as SQIVND (reference sequence). The CDR3 extends over 16 amino acids. CDR3 in amino acids: CASIPPAGTGFFGYTF. The CDR3 region has the DNA TGTGCCAGTATCCCCCCCGCCGGGACAGGGTTTTTTGGCTACACCTTC.

The chain carries TRBV5-1 and TRBJ2-3; no clear D. The CDR3 is 13 amino acids. Germline V lookup: CDR1 SGHRS, CDR2 YFSETQ. Trimming took 2 bases from V and 13 from J, leaving 17 bases between them. In DNA, the CDR3 is TGCGCCAGCAGCTTTCGGTATTCCCTTGAAAAGTATTTT. This encodes CASSFRYSLEKYF.

The chain links TRBV4-3 to TRBJ2-7; TRBD1 is a possible D gene (5 bases). The CDR3 runs 14 residues. Germline CDR1 reads LGHNA; CDR2 reads YSLEER. The V and J ends lost 1 base and 6 bases respectively, with 13 bases between them. The CDR3 nucleotides are TGCGCCAGCAGCCAAGTAATCGGGCAGGGCGAGCAGTACTTC. It specifies CASSQVIGQGEQYF.

This clone was seen only once. V usage is TRBV5-4 and J usage is TRBJ2-3; possibly TRBD2 for D (5 bases). The CDR3 is 14 amino acids. V gave up 4 bases and J gave up 6 bases, with 15 bases separating them. The germline CDR1 and CDR2 sequences are SGHNT and YYREEE (reference sequence). The CDR3 DNA is TGTGCCAGCAGCCTTAATATATGGGAGGATACGCAGTATTTT. Translating it yields CASSLNIWEDTQYF. The full variable domain, in which reference TRBV5-4 and TRBJ2-3 provide the parts outside the CDR3, is ETGVTQSPTHLIKTRGQQVTLRCSSQSGHNTVSWYQQALGQGPQFIFQYYREEENGRGNFPPRFSGLQFPNYSSELNVNALELDDSALYLCASSLNIWEDTQYFGPGTRLTVL.

This chain links TRBV4-1 with TRBJ1-5, with D possibly being TRBD1 (5 bases). Trimming removed 0 bases at V and 1 base at J, with 16 bases between. This CDR3 spans 18 amino acids. Germline V gene data show CDR1 as MGHRA and CDR2 as YSYEKL. CDR3 loop: CASSQEGPAGGSNQPQHF. The CDR3 nucleotides are TGCGCCAGCAGCCAAGAAGGGCCTGCTGGGGGGAGCAATCAGCCCCAGCATTTT.

Details on this clone: One junction end disagrees with the germline gene, perhaps due to a read error. The sample carries other DNA sequences with the same CDR3. The genes are TRBV30 and TRBJ1-6, with a possible D match to TRBD1 (6 bases). The germline V gene has CDR1 GTSNPN and CDR2 SVGIG (reference sequence). The CDR3 totals 15 residues. The CDR3 sequence is CAWDASGRGNSPLHF. CDR3 nucleotides: TGTGCCTGGGATGCTTCGGGCAGGGGAAATTCCCCCCTCCACTTT.

This chain joins TRBV4-1 and TRBJ1-2; 7 positions agree with TRBD1. V dropped 2 bases and J dropped 8; count of bases not matched to a gene: 14. The CDR3 consists of 16 residues. The germline gives CDR1 MGHRA, CDR2 YSYEKL. In DNA form, the CDR3 reads TGCGCCAGCAGCCAACCTAACAGGGGACCCACTACCGGCTACACCTTC. It codes for CASSQPNRGPTTGYTF.

This chain uses TRBV7-3 with TRBJ2-1, with TRBD1 identical over 8 bases. Germline V gene sequence: CDR1 SGHTA, CDR2 FQGTGA. There are 15 residues in the CDR3. With V trimmed by 2 bases and J by 3 bases, 3 bases remained unmatched. The chain's CDR3 is CASSLDRGLYNEQFF. The DNA for the CDR3 is TGTGCCAGCAGCTTAGACAGGGGACTCTACAATGAGCAGTTCTTC.

The V call is TRBV14, the J call TRBJ1-1; a weak D match, TRBD1 (5 bases). V was trimmed by 3 bases and J by 4 bases, leaving 12 bases between them. The CDR3 runs to 14 residues. In germline, CDR1 is SGHDN, CDR2 FVKESK. The CDR3: CASSQPGGFTEAFF. CDR3 coding DNA: TGTGCCAGCAGCCAGCCGGGGGGGTTCACTGAAGCTTTCTTT.

This chain joins TRBV4-2 and TRBJ2-1; D is possibly TRBD2 (5 bases). CDR3 length: 15 residues. The V gene's germline CDR1 is LGHNA and CDR2 YNFKEQ. Trimming removed 1 base at V and 7 bases at J, with 14 bases between. CDR3 amino acids: CASSQVGLALNEQFF. The CDR3 DNA reads as TGTGCCAGCAGCCAAGTAGGCCTAGCCTTGAATGAGCAGTTCTTC.